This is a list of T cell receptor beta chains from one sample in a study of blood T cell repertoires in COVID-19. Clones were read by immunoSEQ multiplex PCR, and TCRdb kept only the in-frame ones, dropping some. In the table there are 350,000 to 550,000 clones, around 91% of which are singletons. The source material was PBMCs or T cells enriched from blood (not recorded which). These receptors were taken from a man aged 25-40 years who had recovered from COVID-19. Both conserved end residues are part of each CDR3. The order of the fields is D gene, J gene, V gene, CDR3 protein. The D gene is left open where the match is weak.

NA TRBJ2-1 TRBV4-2 CASSQEGGLANEQFF
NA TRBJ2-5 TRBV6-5 CASRDSYQETQYF
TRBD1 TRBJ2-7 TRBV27 CASGLQGASFYEQYF
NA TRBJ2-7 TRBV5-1 CASSWRVGAYEQYF
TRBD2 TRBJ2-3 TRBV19 CASTSGSVTDTQYF
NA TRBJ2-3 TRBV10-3 CAISLGPPGLTTRSTDTQYF
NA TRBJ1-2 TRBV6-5 CASSLKPENYGYTF
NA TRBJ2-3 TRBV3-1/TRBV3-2 CASSQGVEASTDTQYF
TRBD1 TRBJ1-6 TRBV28 CASSYGTGVNSPLHF
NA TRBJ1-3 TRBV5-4 CASSLDGLGNTIYF
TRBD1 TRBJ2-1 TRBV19 CASSPGQKNYNEQFF
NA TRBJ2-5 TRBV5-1 CASSLAVGGLQETQYF
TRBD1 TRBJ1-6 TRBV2 CASSEGDRGGSPLHF
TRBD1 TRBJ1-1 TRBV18 CASSPQRQGAGEAFF
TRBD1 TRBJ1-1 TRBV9 CASSQQGNMNTEAFF
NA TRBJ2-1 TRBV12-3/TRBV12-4 CASRTWPSEKLF
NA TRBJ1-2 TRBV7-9 CASTGGNGYTF
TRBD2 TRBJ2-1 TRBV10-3 CAISESQLAGQQFF
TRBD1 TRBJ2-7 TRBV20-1 CSARQGYEQYF
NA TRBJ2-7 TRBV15 CATSREPTGTQYF
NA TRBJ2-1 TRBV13 CASSLRSESSYNEQFF
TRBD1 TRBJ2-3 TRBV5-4 CASRPDRGTQYF
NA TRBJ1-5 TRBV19 CASSGEGQPQHF
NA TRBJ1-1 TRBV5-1 CASSWAYDTEAFF
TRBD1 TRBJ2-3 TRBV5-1 CASSFDRGHTDTQYF
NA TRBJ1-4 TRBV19 CASKRATNEKLFF
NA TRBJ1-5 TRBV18 CASSPQDSKDQPQHF
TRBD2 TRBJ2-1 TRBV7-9 CASSQAGGPQEQFF
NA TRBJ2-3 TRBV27 CASSFGHTQYF
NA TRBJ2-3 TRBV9 CASSSMAGTDTQYF
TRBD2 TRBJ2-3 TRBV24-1 CATSKGLGDLDTQYF
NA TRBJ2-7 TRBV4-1 CASSQAEGRDEQYF
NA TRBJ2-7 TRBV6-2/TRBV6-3 CASSYSIGVSYEQYF
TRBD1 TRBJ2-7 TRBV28 CASIPGTGTYEQYF
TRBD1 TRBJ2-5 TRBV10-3 CAISSSGTGETQYF
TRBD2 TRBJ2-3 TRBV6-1 CASSEATGLAGPGDTQYF
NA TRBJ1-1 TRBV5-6 CASSLATGGTEAFF
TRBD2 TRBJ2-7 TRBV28 CASSGGTSGRREQYF
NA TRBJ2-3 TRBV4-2 CASTTTSTDTQYF
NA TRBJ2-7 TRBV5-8 CASSHKSGAAYEQYF
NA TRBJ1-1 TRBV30 CASDKSLPLNTEAFF
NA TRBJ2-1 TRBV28 CASKPRGPSTIEQFF